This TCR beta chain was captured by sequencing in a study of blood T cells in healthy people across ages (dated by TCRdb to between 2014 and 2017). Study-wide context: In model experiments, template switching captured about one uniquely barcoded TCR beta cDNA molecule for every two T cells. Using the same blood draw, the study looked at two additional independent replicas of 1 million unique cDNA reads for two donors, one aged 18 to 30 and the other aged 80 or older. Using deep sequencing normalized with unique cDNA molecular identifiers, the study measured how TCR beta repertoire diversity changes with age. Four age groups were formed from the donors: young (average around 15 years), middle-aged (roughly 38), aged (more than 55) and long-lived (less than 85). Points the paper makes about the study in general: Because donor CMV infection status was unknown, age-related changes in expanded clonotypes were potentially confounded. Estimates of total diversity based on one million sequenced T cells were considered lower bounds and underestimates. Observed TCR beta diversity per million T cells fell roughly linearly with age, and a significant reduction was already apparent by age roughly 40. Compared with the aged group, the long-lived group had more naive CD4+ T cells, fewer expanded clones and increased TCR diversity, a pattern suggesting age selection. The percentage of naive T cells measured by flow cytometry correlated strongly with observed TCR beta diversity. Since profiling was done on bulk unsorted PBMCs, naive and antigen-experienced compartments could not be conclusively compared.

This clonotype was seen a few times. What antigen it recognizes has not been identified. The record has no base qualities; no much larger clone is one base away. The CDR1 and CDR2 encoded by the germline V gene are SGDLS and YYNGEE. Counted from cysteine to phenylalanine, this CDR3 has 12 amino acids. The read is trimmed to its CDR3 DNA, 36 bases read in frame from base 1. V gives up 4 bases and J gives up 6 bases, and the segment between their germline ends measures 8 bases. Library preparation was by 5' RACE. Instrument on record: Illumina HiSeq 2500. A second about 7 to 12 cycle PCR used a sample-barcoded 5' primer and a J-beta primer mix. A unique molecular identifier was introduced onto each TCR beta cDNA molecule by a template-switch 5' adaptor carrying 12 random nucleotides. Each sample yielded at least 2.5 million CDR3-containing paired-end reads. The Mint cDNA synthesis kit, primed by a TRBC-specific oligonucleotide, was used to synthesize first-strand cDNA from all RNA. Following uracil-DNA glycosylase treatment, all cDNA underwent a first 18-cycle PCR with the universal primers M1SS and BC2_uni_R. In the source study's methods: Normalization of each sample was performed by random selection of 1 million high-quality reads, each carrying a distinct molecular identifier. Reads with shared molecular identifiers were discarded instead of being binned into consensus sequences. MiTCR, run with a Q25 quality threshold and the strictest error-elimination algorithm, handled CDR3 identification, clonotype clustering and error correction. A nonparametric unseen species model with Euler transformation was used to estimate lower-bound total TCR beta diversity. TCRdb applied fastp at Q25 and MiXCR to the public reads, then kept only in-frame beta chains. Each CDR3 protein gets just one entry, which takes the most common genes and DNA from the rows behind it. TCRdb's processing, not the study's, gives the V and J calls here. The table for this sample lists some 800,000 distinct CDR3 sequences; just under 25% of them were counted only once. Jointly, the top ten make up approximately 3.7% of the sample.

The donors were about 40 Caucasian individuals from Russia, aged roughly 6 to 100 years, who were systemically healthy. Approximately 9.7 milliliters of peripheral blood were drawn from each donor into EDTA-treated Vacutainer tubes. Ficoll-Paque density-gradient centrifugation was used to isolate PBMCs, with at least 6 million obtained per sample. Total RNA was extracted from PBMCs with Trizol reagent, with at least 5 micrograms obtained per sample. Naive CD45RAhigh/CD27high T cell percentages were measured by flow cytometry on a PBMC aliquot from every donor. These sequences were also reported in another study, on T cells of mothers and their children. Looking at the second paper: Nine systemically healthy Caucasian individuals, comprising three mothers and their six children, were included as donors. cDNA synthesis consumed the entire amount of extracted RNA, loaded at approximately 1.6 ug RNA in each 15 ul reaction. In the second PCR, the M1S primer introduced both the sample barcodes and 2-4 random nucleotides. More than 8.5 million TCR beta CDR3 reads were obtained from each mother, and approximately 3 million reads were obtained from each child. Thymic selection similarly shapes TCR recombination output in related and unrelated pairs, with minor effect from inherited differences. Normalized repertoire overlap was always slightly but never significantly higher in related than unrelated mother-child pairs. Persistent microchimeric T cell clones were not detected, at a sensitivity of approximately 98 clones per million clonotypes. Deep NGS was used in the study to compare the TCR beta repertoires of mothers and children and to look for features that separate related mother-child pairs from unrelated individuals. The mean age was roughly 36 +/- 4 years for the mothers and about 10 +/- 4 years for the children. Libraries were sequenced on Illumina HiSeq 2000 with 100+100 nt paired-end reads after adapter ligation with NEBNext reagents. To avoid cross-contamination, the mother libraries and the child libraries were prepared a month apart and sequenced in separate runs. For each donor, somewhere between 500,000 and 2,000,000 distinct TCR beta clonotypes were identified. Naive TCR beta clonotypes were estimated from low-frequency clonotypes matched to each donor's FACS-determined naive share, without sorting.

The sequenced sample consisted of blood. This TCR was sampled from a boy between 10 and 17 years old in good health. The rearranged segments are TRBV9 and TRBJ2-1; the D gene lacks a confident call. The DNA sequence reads TGTGCCAGCAGCCCGGGTCCCAATGAGCAGTTCTTC. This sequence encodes CASSPGPNEQFF.